These T cell receptor beta chains were read from a single sample in a study of CD8+CD57+ T cells in acquired aplastic anemia. One entry per CDR3 protein, called by TCRdb with MiXCR from the reads. The profile shows around 200,000 distinct CDR3 sequences, roughly 57% of them singletons. The specimen sequenced was sorted CD4+, CD8+, or CD8+CD57+ T cells (not recorded which) from PBMCs. The receptor source for this set is a human donor in good health. CDR3s leave out the opening cysteine and the closing phenylalanine or tryptophan. Each record gives: CDR3 protein, V gene.

CDR3aa: ASSFLPGKMNTEAF
v_gene: TRBV27

CDR3aa: ASSFSAGDQQF
v_gene: TRBV7-7

CDR3aa: ASSQDPGANTEAF
v_gene: TRBV4-1

CDR3aa: ASSTTDEGEQY
v_gene: TRBV7-2

CDR3aa: ASSFGGDTEAF
v_gene: TRBV7-3

CDR3aa: SVEGGGTDTQY
v_gene: TRBV29-1

CDR3aa: SAARTSGSLETQY
v_gene: TRBV20-1

CDR3aa: ASSLWARDNGYT
v_gene: TRBV7-9

CDR3aa: ASSVGLRDTQY
v_gene: TRBV9

CDR3aa: ATSDLRAEKTGELF
v_gene: TRBV24-1

CDR3aa: ASSGQETYEQY
v_gene: TRBV2

CDR3aa: ASSLSGAFGNEQF
v_gene: TRBV5-4

CDR3aa: ASRGDTLPYEQY
v_gene: TRBV10-1

CDR3aa: SVGTGSGEQY
v_gene: TRBV29-1

CDR3aa: ASSFGGEQH
v_gene: TRBV5-6

CDR3aa: ATSVGTGAYNEQF
v_gene: TRBV15

CDR3aa: SVTDTYGYT
v_gene: TRBV29-1

CDR3aa: SVIDREYGGTEAF
v_gene: TRBV29-1

CDR3aa: ASSQLLAGECNEQF
v_gene: TRBV7-4

CDR3aa: ASSTQDRGNQPQH
v_gene: TRBV19

CDR3aa: ASSLKSGAAGYT
v_gene: TRBV7-6

CDR3aa: ASSQGGTVREAF
v_gene: TRBV4-1

CDR3aa: ASSPTGGHEQY
v_gene: TRBV7-9

CDR3aa: ASSFFQGNEKLF
v_gene: TRBV7-9

CDR3aa: AISLTGELF
v_gene: TRBV10-3

CDR3aa: SATGTGDGNQPQH
v_gene: TRBV20-1

CDR3aa: ASSGTGPEAF
v_gene: TRBV9

CDR3aa: ASSLDSVGANEQF
v_gene: TRBV7-7

CDR3aa: ASSVHRDGTDTQY
v_gene: TRBV9

CDR3aa: ASSSGTANHYGYT
v_gene: TRBV5-5

CDR3aa: ATSLGVEAF
v_gene: TRBV24-1

CDR3aa: ASSTTPGGPSIFSPLH
v_gene: TRBV9

CDR3aa: ASSLASGGDTYEQY
v_gene: TRBV7-2

CDR3aa: ASSLEPTSRGENTEAF
v_gene: TRBV7-2

CDR3aa: ATSDETGLAF
v_gene: TRBV24-1

CDR3aa: ASKEQGSNSPLH
v_gene: TRBV9

CDR3aa: ASSVAGGSEQF
v_gene: TRBV9

CDR3aa: ASSWTMDTEAF
v_gene: TRBV7-8

CDR3aa: ASSLVGLGANVLT
v_gene: TRBV5-1

CDR3aa: AISDGTSGGETQY
v_gene: TRBV10-3

CDR3aa: ASRYDRAKTYEQY
v_gene: TRBV6-1

CDR3aa: ASSSREGNRGEQY
v_gene: TRBV11-3

CDR3aa: ASSDSPGQCLNSPLH
v_gene: TRBV6-4

CDR3aa: SAIRGTVTEAF
v_gene: TRBV20-1

CDR3aa: ASSWVRGYNEQF
v_gene: TRBV28

CDR3aa: ASSYATSGGPSGEQF
v_gene: TRBV5-4

CDR3aa: SVLRLANTDTQY
v_gene: TRBV29-1

CDR3aa: ASSKGDYNEQF
v_gene: TRBV7-3

CDR3aa: ASSLDNRGTQY
v_gene: TRBV7-3

CDR3aa: ASGRQGDNSPLH
v_gene: TRBV25-1

CDR3aa: SATGTSGSYNEQY
v_gene: TRBV20-1

CDR3aa: ASSYTGTGAYEQY
v_gene: TRBV7-9

CDR3aa: ASSLNVNRGGEQY
v_gene: TRBV10-3

CDR3aa: ASSSAGYSNQPQH
v_gene: TRBV9

CDR3aa: DSSVQGKDYEQY
v_gene: TRBV9

CDR3aa: ASSLDLRTEAF
v_gene: TRBV7-8

CDR3aa: ASSQHPDRRSYEQY
v_gene: TRBV4-1

CDR3aa: ASSPNPAGANVLT
v_gene: TRBV19

CDR3aa: ASSQGDRGDTQY
v_gene: TRBV2

CDR3aa: SARFAAGASVLT
v_gene: TRBV20-1